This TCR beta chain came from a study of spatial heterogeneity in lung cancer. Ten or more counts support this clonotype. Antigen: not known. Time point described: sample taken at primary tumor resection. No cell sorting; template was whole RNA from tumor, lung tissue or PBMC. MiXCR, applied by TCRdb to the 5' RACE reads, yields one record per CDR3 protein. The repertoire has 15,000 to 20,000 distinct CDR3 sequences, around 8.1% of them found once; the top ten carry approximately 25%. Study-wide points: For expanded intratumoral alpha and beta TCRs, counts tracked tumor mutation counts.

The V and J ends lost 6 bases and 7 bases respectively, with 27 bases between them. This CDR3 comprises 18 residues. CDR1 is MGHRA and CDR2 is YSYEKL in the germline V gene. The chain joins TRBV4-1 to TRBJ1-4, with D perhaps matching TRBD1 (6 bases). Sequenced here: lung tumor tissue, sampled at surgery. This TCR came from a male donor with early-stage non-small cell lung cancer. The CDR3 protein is CASRPSSGGRVISEKLFF. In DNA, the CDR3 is TGCGCCAGCAGACCTTCCAGTGGGGGGCGCGTGATAAGTGAAAAACTGTTTTTT.